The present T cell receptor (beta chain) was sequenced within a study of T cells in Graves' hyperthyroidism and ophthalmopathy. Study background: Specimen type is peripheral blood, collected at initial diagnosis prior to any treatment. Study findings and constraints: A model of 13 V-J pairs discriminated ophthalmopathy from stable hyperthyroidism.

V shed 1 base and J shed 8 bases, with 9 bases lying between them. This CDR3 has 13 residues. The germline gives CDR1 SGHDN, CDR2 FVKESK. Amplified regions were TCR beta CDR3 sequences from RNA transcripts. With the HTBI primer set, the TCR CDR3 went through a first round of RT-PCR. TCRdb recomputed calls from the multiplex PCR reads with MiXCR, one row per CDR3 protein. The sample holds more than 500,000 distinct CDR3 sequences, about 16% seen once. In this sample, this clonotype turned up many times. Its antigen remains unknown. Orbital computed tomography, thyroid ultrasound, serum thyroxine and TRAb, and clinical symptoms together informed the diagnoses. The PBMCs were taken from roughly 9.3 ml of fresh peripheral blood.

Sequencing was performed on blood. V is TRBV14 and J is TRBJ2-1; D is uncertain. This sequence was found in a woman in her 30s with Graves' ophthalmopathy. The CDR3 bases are TGTGCCAGCAGCCAAGTCCAGGTCCATGAGCAGTTCTTC. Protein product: CASSQVQVHEQFF.